Presented here are 25 T cell receptor beta chains from one specimen sequenced in a study of cytomegalovirus exposure and HLA in healthy donors. PCR was performed using 60 Vbeta and 13 Jbeta primers. Sequenced by immunoSEQ multiplex PCR; TCRdb stores in-frame clones only, minus some. Its clone listing holds 150,000 to 200,000 clones. Input material: PBMCs. The receptors were sampled from a woman aged 55-69 years in good health and CMV-seronegative.

The chain uses TRBV7-3 and TRBJ2-1, with TRBD2 matching over 7 bases. Unmatched junction bases numbered 3, after V lost 8 bases and J lost 2 bases. Germline CDR1 and CDR2: SGHTA and FQGTGA. There are 13 residues in the CDR3. The CDR3 region is CASWGGAYNEQFF. The CDR3 DNA reads as TGTGCCAGCTGGGGGGGGGCCTACAATGAGCAGTTCTTC.

The CDR3 region has the DNA TGCGCCAGCAGCACCTCTACGAGTGAGCAGTTCTTC. As protein: CASSTSTSEQFF. This chain connects TRBV5-1 to TRBJ2-1; D not certain. The CDR3 length is 12 residues. Trimming stripped 4 bases from V and 9 bases from J, with 11 bases between. Per germline, CDR1 SGHRS and CDR2 YFSETQ.

The chain uses TRBV5-4 and TRBJ1-6, with a possible D match to TRBD1 (6 bases). The CDR3 contains 16 residues. The V end was cut by 0 bases, the J end by 2 bases, with 9 bases between. The germline CDR1 and CDR2 sequences are SGHNT and YYREEE (reference sequence). CDR3 nucleotides: TGTGCCAGCAGCTTGGGGACAGAAACCTATAATTCACCCCTCCACTTT. It encodes CASSLGTETYNSPLHF.

The rearrangement uses TRBV7-2 and TRBJ1-1; D unresolved. V lost 2 bases and J 5 bases, leaving 15 bases between the germline ends. CDR3 length: 15 residues. The germline V gene encodes CDR1 SGHTA and CDR2 FQGNSA. The DNA of the CDR3 is TGTGCCAGCAGCTTATCGGCCCTCCGGGAGACTGAAGCTTTCTTT. It yields the protein CASSLSALRETEAFF.

The chain has TRBV7-3 and TRBJ1-1, with 9 positions matching TRBD1. This CDR3 has 15 residues. J gave up 1 base and V 5 bases, and 5 bases lay outside the gene matches. In germline, CDR1 is SGHTA, CDR2 FQGTGA. CDR3 bases: TGTGCCAGCAGCCAATTGGGACAGGGGAACACTGAAGCTTTCTTT. It encodes CASSQLGQGNTEAFF.

The chain combines TRBV9 with TRBJ2-2; possible D gene TRBD2, 5 bases. The V and J ends lost 1 base and 3 bases respectively, with 13 bases between them. Germline CDR1 SGDLS, CDR2 YYNGEE. The CDR3 extends over 16 amino acids. The CDR3 DNA reads as TGTGCCAGCAGCGTATTTTCGGGGTCTCACACCGGGGAGCTGTTTTTT. The encoded protein is CASSVFSGSHTGELFF.

The rearrangement joins TRBV7-2 to TRBJ1-5, with D possibly being TRBD1 (5 bases). The V gene lost 1 base and the J gene lost 7 bases, with 8 bases spanning the gap. This CDR3 has 13 residues. The germline V gene has CDR1 SGHTA and CDR2 FQGNSA. CDR3 nucleotide sequence: TGTGCCAGCAGCTTAGAGCAGGGCCAGCCCCAGCATTTT. Translation: CASSLEQGQPQHF.

The chain joins TRBV15 to TRBJ2-5, with TRBD1 as a possible D gene (5 bases). CDR1 LNHNV and CDR2 YYDKDF come from the germline V gene (reference sequence). V lost 4 bases and J lost 2, with 11 bases in between. CDR3 size: 14 residues. In DNA form, the CDR3 reads TGTGCCACCAGCAAGGACAAGGGACAAGAGACCCAGTACTTC. This codes for CATSKDKGQETQYF.

This rearrangement joins TRBV7-6 to TRBJ2-3; no clear D gene. The CDR3 extends over 12 amino acids. The germline V gene encodes CDR1 SGHVS and CDR2 FNYEAQ. The V end lost 6 bases, the J end lost 0 bases, and 4 bases lay between the germline ends. The CDR3 is CASSSSTDTQYF. The CDR3, as DNA: TGTGCCAGCAGTTCTAGCACAGATACGCAGTATTTT.

The chain is built from TRBV7-2 and TRBJ2-5; perhaps TRBD2 as D (5 bases). The CDR3 has 13 amino acids. Germline CDR1 is SGHTA and CDR2 is FQGNSA. Trimming shortened V by 4 bases and J by 3 bases, and 9 bases separated the two germline ends. The CDR3 region is CASSSSGEETQYF. In nucleotides, the CDR3 is TGTGCCAGCAGCTCCTCCGGGGAAGAGACCCAGTACTTC.

The genes are TRBV6-5 and TRBJ2-1, with a possible D match to TRBD2 (6 bases). This CDR3 spans 14 amino acids. Germline V gene sequence: CDR1 MNHEY, CDR2 SVGAGI. Trimming shortened V by 6 bases and J by 8 bases, and 17 bases separated the two germline ends. CDR3 nucleotides: TGTGCCAGCAGCCCAACAGTCGGGAGCTATGAGCAGTTCTTC. Translation gives CASSPTVGSYEQFF.

This chain links TRBV11-1 with TRBJ1-1; 7 nucleotides agree with TRBD1. CDR3 size: 17 residues. CDR1 is SGHAT and CDR2 is FQDESV in the germline V gene (reference sequence). V lost 6 bases and J lost 1; bases outside the gene matches: 14. The CDR3 region has the DNA TGTGCCAGCAGACCACCCCTCGGACAGGCCAGGAACACTGAAGCTTTCTTT. Translated: CASRPPLGQARNTEAFF.

This CDR3 is CASSRGRGAITDTQYF. The CDR3 DNA follows: TGTGCCAGCAGCCGAGGGAGGGGCGCCATCACAGATACGCAGTATTTT. The chain employs TRBV5-5 and TRBJ2-3, with 7 bases fitting TRBD2. CDR1 and CDR2 from the germline V gene are SGHKS and YYEKEE (reference sequence). The CDR3 contains 16 residues. V was clipped by 4 bases and J by 2 bases; unmatched bases: 10.

The chain links TRBV5-1 to TRBJ1-4; TRBD1 aligns across 7 bases. The J segment lost 4 bases and the V segment lost 4 bases, leaving 13 bases of the junction unmatched. CDR1 SGHRS and CDR2 YFSETQ come from the germline V gene. CDR3 length: 17 residues. The CDR3 region has the DNA TGCGCCAGCAGCCGGGGGCAGGGGGAGATCGTTAATGAAAAACTGTTTTTT. Translated, it gives CASSRGQGEIVNEKLFF.

The chain is built from TRBV7-3 and TRBJ2-1; perhaps TRBD2 as D (6 bases). Germline V gene sequence: CDR1 SGHTA, CDR2 FQGTGA. This CDR3 has 15 amino acids. Deletions cut 0 bases from V and 3 bases from J, with 9 bases between. The CDR3 DNA follows: TGTGCCAGCAGCTTAACGCGGGATCACTACAATGAGCAGTTCTTC. Translation gives CASSLTRDHYNEQFF. Full variable domain (outside the CDR3, taken from reference TRBV7-3 and TRBJ2-1): GAGVSQTPSNKVTEKGKYVELRCDPISGHTALYWYRQSLGQGPEFLIYFQGTGAADDSGLPNDRFFAVRPEGSVSTLKIQRTERGDSAVYLCASSLTRDHYNEQFFGPGTRLTVL.

The rearrangement links TRBV9 to TRBJ2-4; 9 bases are shared with TRBD2. CDR1 and CDR2 (germline): SGDLS, YYNGEE. J lost 1 base, V lost 4 bases, and 3 bases had no gene match. The CDR3 length is 15 residues. CDR3 sequence: CASSTSGGAKNIQYF. Here the CDR3 DNA reads TGTGCCAGCAGCACAAGCGGGGGGGCCAAAAACATTCAGTACTTC.

The chain recombines TRBV6-5 with TRBJ1-2, with 10 bases matching TRBD1. Trimming took 5 bases from V and 4 from J; bases not matched to a gene: 7. This CDR3 comprises 15 residues. CDR1 and CDR2 from the germline V gene are MNHEY and SVGAGI. The CDR3 nucleotides read TGTGCCAGCAGTAAATCGAGGACAGGGGGCTATGGCTACACCTTC. It codes for CASSKSRTGGYGYTF.

CDR3 loop: CASSMRQGVEGEKLFF. CDR3 sequence (DNA): TGTGCCAGTAGTATGAGACAGGGTGTGGAAGGGGAAAAACTGTTTTTT. The genes are TRBV19 and TRBJ1-4; 7 bases match TRBD1. CDR1 and CDR2 from the germline V gene are LNHDA and SQIVND (reference sequence). V lost 3 bases to trimming and J lost 8 bases; unmatched junction nucleotides: 12. The CDR3 runs to 16 residues. Complete variable domain (other parts from reference TRBV19 and TRBJ1-4): DGGITQSPKYLFRKEGQNVTLSCEQNLNHDAMYWYRQDPGQGLRLIYYSQIVNDFQKGDIAEGYSVSREKKESFPLTVTSAQKNPTAFYLCASSMRQGVEGEKLFFGSGTQLSVL.

The rearrangement links TRBV15 to TRBJ1-4; D gene uncertain. The germline V gene has CDR1 LNHNV and CDR2 YYDKDF (reference sequence). The V end was cut by 5 bases, the J end by 0 bases, with 13 bases between. CDR3 size: 16 residues. The CDR3: CATSASLFATNEKLFF. Written as DNA, the CDR3 is TGTGCCACCAGCGCGAGCCTCTTTGCAACTAATGAAAAACTGTTTTTT.

The chain recombines TRBV6-1 with TRBJ2-7, with 8 bases that match TRBD1. V shed 3 bases and J 6 bases; nucleotides not matched to a gene: 7. The CDR3 consists of 14 residues. CDR1 MNHNS and CDR2 SASEGT come from the germline V gene. CDR3 sequence (DNA): TGTGCCAGCAGTGATAGACAGGGGATTGGCGAGCAGTACTTC. Encoded protein: CASSDRQGIGEQYF.

V is TRBV9 and J is TRBJ1-3, with 10 bases lining up with TRBD1. V gave up 3 bases and J gave up 7 bases; unmatched junction bases: 4. The CDR3 is 14 residues long. Germline V lookup: CDR1 SGDLS, CDR2 YYNGEE. The CDR3 loop reads CASSGQGARNTIYF. The CDR3 nucleotides read TGTGCCAGCAGCGGACAGGGGGCGAGGAACACCATATATTTT.

J is TRBJ2-3 and V is TRBV10-3; TRBD1 matches 11 bases. Germline V gene lookup returns CDR1 ENHRY and CDR2 SYGVKD. CDR3 length: 15 residues. J gave up 3 bases and V 9 bases, and 8 bases lay outside the gene matches. The chain's CDR3 is CAMARTGGATDTQYF. The CDR3, as DNA: TGTGCCATGGCCCGGACAGGGGGCGCGACAGATACGCAGTATTTT.

The V call is TRBV29-1, the J call TRBJ2-7, with 10 bases identical to TRBD1. After removal of 7 bases from V and 6 bases from J, the junction contained 6 bases not matched to a gene. Germline loops: CDR1 SQVTM, CDR2 ANQGSEA. This CDR3 comprises 12 residues. The CDR3 region is CSAWTGGGEQYF. In DNA, the CDR3 is TGCAGCGCGTGGACAGGGGGAGGCGAGCAGTACTTC.

The chain employs TRBV18 and TRBJ2-7; the match to TRBD2 covers 13 bases. The CDR3 extends over 16 amino acids. V trimming: 5 bases; J trimming: 0 bases; junction bases outside the gene matches: 4. Germline loops: CDR1 KGHSH, CDR2 LQKENI. The CDR3 coding sequence is TGTGCCAGCTCATCCGGGACTAGCGGGAACTCCTACGAGCAGTACTTC. Protein: CASSSGTSGNSYEQYF.

The chain has TRBV11-2 and TRBJ2-3, with TRBD2 matching over 11 bases. The CDR3 totals 16 residues. Germline lookup yields CDR1 SGHAT and CDR2 FQNNGV. CDR3 amino acids: CASLAGGRSSTDTQYF. The CDR3 DNA follows: TGTGCGTCGCTAGCGGGGGGACGATCTAGCACAGATACGCAGTATTTT. The variable domain in full, with the rest retrieved from reference TRBV11-2 and TRBJ2-3, is EAGVAQSPRYKIIEKRQSVAFWCNPISGHATLYWYQQILGQGPKLLIQFQNNGVVDDSQLPKDRFSAERLKGVDSTLKIQPAKLEDSAVYLCASLAGGRSSTDTQYFGPGTRLTVL.